The TCR beta chain described here comes from a study of T-cell reconstitution after alpha-beta-depleted transplantation in children. This clonotype was observed a few times. Germline loops: CDR1 SGHRS, CDR2 YFSETQ. Between the trimmed V and J ends, which lost 4 bases and 5 bases, there was a span of 19 bases. The CDR3 has 16 residues. During its preparation, the TCRbeta library received unique molecular identifiers. TCRdb re-called the PCR reads through MiXCR, storing one row per CDR3 protein. The repertoire holds over 550,000 distinct CDR3 sequences, with over 9.5% as singletons. The sequencing used PBMCs from the stem cell graft donor, collected from the stem cell graft. This TCR came from a human donor who donated a stem cell graft to a child with acute myeloid leukemia. The V gene is TRBV5-1, the J gene TRBJ2-1, with D possibly matching TRBD2 (6 bases). Here the CDR3 DNA reads TGCGCCAGCAGCGTTACGATGGGGCGGGAACACAATGAGCAGTTCTTC. Translated: CASSVTMGREHNEQFF.